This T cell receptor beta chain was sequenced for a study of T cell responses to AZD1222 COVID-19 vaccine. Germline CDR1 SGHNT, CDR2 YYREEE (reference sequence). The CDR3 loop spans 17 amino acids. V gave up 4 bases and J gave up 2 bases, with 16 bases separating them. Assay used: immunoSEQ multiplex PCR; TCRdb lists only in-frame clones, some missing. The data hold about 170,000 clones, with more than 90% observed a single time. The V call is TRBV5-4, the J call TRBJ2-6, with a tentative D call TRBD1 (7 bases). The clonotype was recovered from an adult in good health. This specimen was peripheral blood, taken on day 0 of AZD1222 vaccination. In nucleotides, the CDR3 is TGTGCCAGCAGCGCGGGACAGAGACCCCCTGGGGCCAACGTCCTGACTTTC. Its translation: CASSAGQRPPGANVLTF.